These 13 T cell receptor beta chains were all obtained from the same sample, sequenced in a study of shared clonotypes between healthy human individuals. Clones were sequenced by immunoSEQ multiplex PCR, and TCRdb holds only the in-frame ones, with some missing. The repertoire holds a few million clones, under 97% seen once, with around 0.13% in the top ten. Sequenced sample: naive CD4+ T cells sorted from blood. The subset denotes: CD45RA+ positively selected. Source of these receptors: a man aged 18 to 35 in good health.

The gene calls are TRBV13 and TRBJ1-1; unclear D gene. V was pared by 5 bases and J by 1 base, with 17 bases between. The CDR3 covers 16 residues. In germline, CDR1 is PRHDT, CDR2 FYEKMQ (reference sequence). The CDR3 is CASSPQEPRPNTEAFF. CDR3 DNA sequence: TGTGCCAGCAGCCCCCAGGAGCCCAGGCCGAACACTGAAGCTTTCTTT.

Here the CDR3 reads CASMELAGGYTYEQYF. CDR3 in DNA: TGTGCCAGCATGGAACTAGCGGGGGGCTATACCTACGAGCAGTACTTC. V is TRBV28 and J is TRBJ2-7, with 12 bases matching TRBD2. The V segment lost 7 bases and the J segment 2 bases; nucleotides outside the gene matches: 9. CDR1 and CDR2 (germline): MDHEN, SYDVKM. This CDR3 contains 16 residues.

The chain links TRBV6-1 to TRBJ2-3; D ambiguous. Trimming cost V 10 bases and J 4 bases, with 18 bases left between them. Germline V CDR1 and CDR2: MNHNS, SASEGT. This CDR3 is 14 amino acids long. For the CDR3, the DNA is TGTGCCACCCATCCTACTCCCCTCTCAGATACGCAGTATTTT. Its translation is CATHPTPLSDTQYF.

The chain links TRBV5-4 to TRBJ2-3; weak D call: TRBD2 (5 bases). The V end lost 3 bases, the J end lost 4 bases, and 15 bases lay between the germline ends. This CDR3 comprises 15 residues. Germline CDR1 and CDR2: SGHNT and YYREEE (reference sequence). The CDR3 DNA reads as TGTGCCAGCAGCTCGAGGGCCCCCCGGTCAGATACGCAGTATTTT. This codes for CASSSRAPRSDTQYF.

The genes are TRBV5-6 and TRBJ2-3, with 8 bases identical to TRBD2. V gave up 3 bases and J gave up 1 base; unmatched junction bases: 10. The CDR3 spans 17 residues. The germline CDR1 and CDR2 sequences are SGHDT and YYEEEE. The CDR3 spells CASSWGSGTRGTDTQYF. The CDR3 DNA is TGTGCCAGCAGCTGGGGCTCCGGGACTAGGGGCACAGATACGCAGTATTTT.

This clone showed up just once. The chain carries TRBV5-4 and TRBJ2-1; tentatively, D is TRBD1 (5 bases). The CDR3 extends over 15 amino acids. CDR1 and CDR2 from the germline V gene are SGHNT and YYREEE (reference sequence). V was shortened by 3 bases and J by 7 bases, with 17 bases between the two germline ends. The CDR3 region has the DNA TGTGCCAGCAGCTCCAGGGTTCCCGCCGGGAATGAGCAGTTCTTC. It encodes CASSSRVPAGNEQFF.

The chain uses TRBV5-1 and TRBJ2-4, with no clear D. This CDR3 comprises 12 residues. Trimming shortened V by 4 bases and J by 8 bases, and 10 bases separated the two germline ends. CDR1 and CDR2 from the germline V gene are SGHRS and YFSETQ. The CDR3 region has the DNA TGCGCCAGCAGCCTTAATGGGGACATTCAGTACTTC. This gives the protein CASSLNGDIQYF.

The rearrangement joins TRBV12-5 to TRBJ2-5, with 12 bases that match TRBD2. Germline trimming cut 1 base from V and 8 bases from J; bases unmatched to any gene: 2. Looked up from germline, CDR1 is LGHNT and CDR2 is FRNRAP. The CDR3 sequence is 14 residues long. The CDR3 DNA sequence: TGTGCTAGTGGTTTGGGACTAGCGGGAGACACCCAGTACTTC. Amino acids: CASGLGLAGDTQYF.

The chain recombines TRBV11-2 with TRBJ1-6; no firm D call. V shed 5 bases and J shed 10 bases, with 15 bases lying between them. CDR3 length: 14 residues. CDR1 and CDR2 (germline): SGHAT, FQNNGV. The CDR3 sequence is CASSLGLVFSPLHF. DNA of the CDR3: TGTGCCAGCAGCCTGGGCCTGGTTTTCTCACCCCTCCACTTT.

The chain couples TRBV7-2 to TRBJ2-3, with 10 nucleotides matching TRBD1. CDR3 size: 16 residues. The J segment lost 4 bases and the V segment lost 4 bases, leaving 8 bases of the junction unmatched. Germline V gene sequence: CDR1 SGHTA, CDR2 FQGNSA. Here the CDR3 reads CASSSTGGTGPDTQYF. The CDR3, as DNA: TGTGCCAGCAGCTCGACAGGGGGCACGGGCCCAGATACGCAGTATTTT.

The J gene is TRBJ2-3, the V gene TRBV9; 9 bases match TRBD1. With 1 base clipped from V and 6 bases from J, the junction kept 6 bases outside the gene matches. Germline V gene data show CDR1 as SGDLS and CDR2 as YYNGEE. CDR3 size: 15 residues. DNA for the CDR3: TGTGCCAGCAGCGTAATGGGGACAGGGCAGGATACGCAGTATTTT. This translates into CASSVMGTGQDTQYF.

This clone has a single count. CDR3 protein: CASSQASGGTYEQYF. CDR3 nucleotides: TGCGCCAGCAGCCAAGCTAGCGGGGGTACCTACGAGCAGTACTTC. V usage is TRBV4-1 and J usage is TRBJ2-7; TRBD2 matches 10 bases. The CDR3 spans 15 residues. Per the germline V gene, CDR1 is MGHRA and CDR2 is YSYEKL. Trimming took 1 base from V and 2 from J; bases not matched to a gene: 2.

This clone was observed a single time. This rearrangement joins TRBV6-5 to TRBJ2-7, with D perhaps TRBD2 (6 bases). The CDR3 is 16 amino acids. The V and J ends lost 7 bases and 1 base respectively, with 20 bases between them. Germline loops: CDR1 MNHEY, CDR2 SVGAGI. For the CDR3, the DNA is TGTGCCAGCACTTATAGTGGAGGGAGTGCGTCCTACGAGCAGTACTTC. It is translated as CASTYSGGSASYEQYF.